This is a list of T cell receptor beta chains from one sample in a study of T-cell reconstitution after alpha-beta-depleted transplantation in children. Each CDR3 protein is one row after TCRdb ran MiXCR on the PCR reads. Among about 580,000 distinct CDR3 sequences, 20% to 25% were seen once, and the ten largest hold over 12%. The sequencing here drew on PBMCs, mostly from graft donor cells, taken 360 days after TCRalphabeta/CD19-depleted stem cell transplant. These receptors came from a boy less than two years old who had a stem cell transplant for acute myeloid leukemia, so the T cells may come from the graft donor. Both conserved end residues are part of each CDR3. The D gene is left open where the match is weak. Clone sizes are given selectively: once, few, many, or a class where the clone is expanded.

J: TRBJ2-3
V: TRBV20-1
D: NA
size: NA
CDR3: CSPELQSTDTQYF

J: TRBJ2-4
V: TRBV20-1
D: NA
size: many
CDR3: CSARGAQGPLENIQYF

J: TRBJ2-3
V: TRBV29-1
D: NA
size: NA
CDR3: CSVGVPTDTQYF

J: TRBJ1-4
V: TRBV20-1
D: NA
size: NA
CDR3: CSARVGGGVEKLFF

J: TRBJ2-1
V: TRBV20-1
D: TRBD2
size: NA
CDR3: CSAPTVAGAGMYEQFF

J: TRBJ1-2
V: TRBV13
D: TRBD1
size: few
CDR3: CASSFSHNRGKGYTF

J: TRBJ1-1
V: TRBV4-2
D: NA
size: NA
CDR3: CASSQKWSTEAFF

J: TRBJ2-7
V: TRBV21-1
D: NA
size: NA
CDR3: CASSKTGPNGTLYEQYF

J: TRBJ2-2
V: TRBV5-1
D: TRBD2
size: many
CDR3: CASSSRGGGRNTGELFF

J: TRBJ2-5
V: TRBV4-2
D: NA
size: NA
CDR3: CASSQEGRGPDQETQYF

J: TRBJ2-7
V: TRBV18
D: NA
size: many
CDR3: CASSRFRDKTYEQYF

J: TRBJ1-1
V: TRBV20-1
D: TRBD1
size: few
CDR3: CSAIGFPGTGNTEAFF

J: TRBJ1-3
V: TRBV27
D: TRBD1
size: NA
CDR3: CASSSQTGSGGNTIYF

J: TRBJ2-7
V: TRBV20-1
D: NA
size: many
CDR3: CSARGGGTYEQYF

J: TRBJ2-1
V: TRBV6-1
D: TRBD2
size: few
CDR3: CASSARGGNNEQFF

J: TRBJ2-2
V: TRBV6-1
D: NA
size: few
CDR3: CASIVWTANTGELFF

J: TRBJ2-3
V: TRBV7-6
D: NA
size: NA
CDR3: CASSLVESVTQYF

J: TRBJ2-5
V: TRBV6-1
D: NA
size: NA
CDR3: CASSEGGLETQYF